The TCR beta chain under discussion was sequenced for a study of shared clonotypes between healthy human individuals. A note on this clone: Other DNA variants within this sample encode the same CDR3.

Germline V gives CDR1 KGHSH, CDR2 LQKENI. V was cut by 2 bases and J by 0 bases, with 8 bases left in between. This CDR3 has 15 amino acids. Running of the assay took place at deep level. This table comes from immunoSEQ multiplex PCR, and its TCRdb copy is limited to in-frame clones, with some not included. The table lists 1.4 million to 1.5 million clones, around 97% of them singletons, with roughly 1.2% in the top ten. The genes are TRBV18 and TRBJ1-3; weak D call: TRBD1 (6 bases). Sequencing was done on a sample of naive CD4+ T cells sorted from blood. Subset described: CD45RA+ positively selected. The TCR sequence derives from a man under 40 in good health. Here the CDR3 DNA reads TGTGCCAGCTCACCAACAGGGAACTCTGGAAACACCATATATTTT. It translates to CASSPTGNSGNTIYF. The full variable domain, its missing parts supplied by reference TRBV18 and TRBJ1-3, is NAGVMQNPRHLVRRRGQEARLRCSPMKGHSHVYWYRQLPEEGLKFMVYLQKENIIDESGMPKERFSAEFPKEGPSILRIQQVVRGDSAAYFCASSPTGNSGNTIYFGEGSWLTVV.